What follows describes a single TCR beta chain. Residents of about two dozen US areas, aged about 18 to 89 years, made up the participants. Sequenced by immunoSEQ multiplex PCR; TCRdb stores in-frame clones only, minus some. The data show some 340,000 clones, approximately 91% seen once. These data originate in a study of blood T cell repertoires in COVID-19. Germline V gene lookup returns CDR1 SGHTA and CDR2 FQGNSA. This CDR3 is built from 16 residues. V lost 4 bases to trimming and J lost 5 bases; unmatched junction nucleotides: 7. The sequence was obtained from a woman in her twenties or thirties who had been exposed to COVID-19. The rearrangement links TRBV7-2 to TRBJ1-6, with 8 nucleotides matching TRBD1. Sequenced material: PBMCs or T cells enriched from blood (not recorded which). The CDR3 spells CASSSLGQANNSPLHF. CDR3 DNA sequence: TGTGCCAGCAGCTCCCTGGGACAGGCAAATAATTCACCCCTCCACTTT.